Listed here are 5 T cell receptor beta chains from one sample, sequenced in a study of cytomegalovirus exposure and HLA in healthy donors. Method: immunoSEQ multiplex PCR; TCRdb's copy keeps in-frame clones and lacks some. The sample gives fewer than 400,000 clones, 88% of which show up once; around 0.88% is in the top ten. The sequenced material came from PBMCs. Receptors originate from a man aged 25-40 years in good health and CMV-seronegative.

The J gene is TRBJ1-1, the V gene TRBV2, with D possibly TRBD1 on 6 matching bases. Trimming cost V 10 bases and J 2 bases, with 14 bases left between them. CDR3 length: 13 amino acids. The germline V gene has CDR1 SNHLY and CDR2 FYNNEI. This CDR3 reads CAMRQVTNTEAFF. Here the CDR3 DNA reads TGTGCCATGAGACAGGTTACAAACACTGAAGCTTTCTTT.

The chain links TRBV5-1 to TRBJ1-2; no firm D call. The CDR3 is 14 amino acids. Germline V lookup: CDR1 SGHRS, CDR2 YFSETQ. V lost 0 bases, J lost 4 bases, and 10 bases lay in between. The CDR3, as DNA: TGCGCCAGCAGCTTGGTCGGGAAGGCCTATGGCTACACCTTC. It specifies CASSLVGKAYGYTF.

The chain links TRBV14 to TRBJ2-1, with no clear D. In germline, CDR1 is SGHDN, CDR2 FVKESK. Trimming removed 2 bases from V and 6 bases from J, with 17 bases in between. CDR3 length: 16 residues. The CDR3 sequence: CASSQWQHRGFNEQFF. CDR3 nucleotide sequence: TGTGCCAGCAGCCAATGGCAGCATCGCGGCTTCAATGAGCAGTTCTTC.

The chain recombines TRBV7-9 with TRBJ1-2; D is perhaps TRBD1 (6 bases). This CDR3 comprises 15 residues. V lost 4 bases and J 2 bases, leaving 14 bases between the germline ends. Per germline, CDR1 SEHNR and CDR2 FQNEAQ (reference sequence). The CDR3 DNA reads as TGTGCCAGCAGCTCCCGGGACAAGAGAAACTATGGCTACACCTTC. It specifies CASSSRDKRNYGYTF.

The chain is built from TRBV7-6 and TRBJ2-7; 12 bases line up with TRBD2. Germline CDR1 reads SGHVS; CDR2 reads FNYEAQ. The CDR3 totals 16 residues. J gave up 3 bases and V 2 bases, and 5 bases lay outside the gene matches. CDR3 amino acids: CASSLYSGLAGYEQYF. The CDR3 DNA is TGTGCCAGCAGCTTATACTCGGGACTAGCGGGCTACGAGCAGTACTTC.